This TCR beta chain was recovered during a study of breast tumors, draining lymph nodes, adjacent tissues. This clonotype was recorded many times. The antigen is unknown. Broader study findings: That most tumor T cells come from lymph nodes remained unproven. Compared with lymph nodes, tumors were less diverse; compared with nontumor tissue, more. Data fit most tumor T cells coming from lymph node, expanding in tumor. Compared with basal-like, luminal-like tumors shared significantly more repertoire with nontumor tissue.

V dropped 1 base and J dropped 6 bases, with 13 bases sitting between them. Germline CDR1 SGHTA, CDR2 FQGNSA. CDR3 length: 15 residues. TCRdb re-called the multiplex PCR reads through MiXCR, storing one row per CDR3 protein. The table includes some 170,000 distinct CDR3 sequences, about 33% detected once. Samples came from axillary lymph nodes draining the breast cancer. The clonotype originates from a female donor with breast cancer. Some clones in this sample may be carry-over from other donors' samples. Input material: axillary lymph node tissue. The chain couples TRBV7-2 to TRBJ1-5; D call uncertain. CDR3 sequence reads: CASSLDSSWVQPQHF. CDR3 in DNA: TGTGCCAGCAGCTTAGACAGCTCTTGGGTTCAGCCCCAGCATTTT.